The rows below give T cell receptor beta chains drawn from one sample of a study of cytomegalovirus exposure and HLA in healthy donors. Only in-frame clones appear in the TCRdb table, and some are missing; sequencing was by immunoSEQ multiplex PCR. The sample includes some 77,000 clones, 80% of them seen just once. The sequencing sample was made of PBMCs. The receptors derive from a man over 45 in good health and CMV-seropositive. Both conserved end residues are part of each CDR3. A D gene is named only where the DNA matches it firmly. Where a row states a size, it is once, few, many or the class of an expanded clone; other rows omit it.

>-|TRBJ1-1|TRBD1|TRBV2
CASSSDRANTEAFF
TGTGCCAGCAGCTCCGACAGGGCAAACACTGAAGCTTTCTTT
>-|TRBJ2-7|TRBD2|TRBV2
CASTSGRLSYEQYF
TGTGCCAGCACTAGCGGGAGATTATCGTACGAGCAGTACTTC
>once|TRBJ2-1|TRBD2|TRBV30
CAWCSSGRGYEQFF
TGTGCCTGGTGCTCTAGCGGGAGGGGGTATGAGCAGTTCTTC
>-|TRBJ2-7|TRBD1|TRBV7-9
CASSSAAGGTYEQYF
TGTGCCAGCAGCTCCGCCGCAGGGGGAACCTACGAGCAGTACTTC
>-|TRBJ1-1|-|TRBV27
CASSAQANGAEAFF
TGTGCCAGCAGTGCTCAGGCCAACGGCGCTGAAGCTTTCTTT
>-|TRBJ1-2|-|TRBV7-2
CASSAGTSNYGYTF
TGTGCCAGCAGCGCAGGTACATCTAACTATGGCTACACCTTC
>-|TRBJ1-3|TRBD1|TRBV28
CASSLQGASTGNTIYF
TGTGCCAGCAGTTTACAGGGGGCGAGCACTGGAAACACCATATATTTT
>-|TRBJ2-5|-|TRBV11-2
CASSLERGKFETQYF
TGTGCCAGCAGCTTAGAACGGGGGAAATTCGAGACCCAGTACTTC
>once|TRBJ2-3|TRBD2|TRBV5-6
CASSHGLAGGVGTDTQYF
TGTGCCAGCAGCCACGGACTAGCGGGAGGTGTAGGCACAGATACGCAGTATTTT
>-|TRBJ1-1|-|TRBV5-4
CASSSQGTEAFF
TGTGCCAGCAGCTCACAGGGCACTGAAGCTTTCTTT
>-|TRBJ2-7|TRBD1|TRBV11-2
CASSLTRDRPYEQYF
TGTGCCAGCAGCTTAACCCGGGACAGACCCTACGAGCAGTACTTC
>-|TRBJ2-1|TRBD2|TRBV5-1
CASSLGTGRDEQFF
TGCGCCAGCAGCTTGGGTACGGGGAGGGATGAGCAGTTCTTC
>-|TRBJ1-1|-|TRBV7-8
CASSLTLAEAFF
TGTGCCAGCAGCTTGACTTTAGCTGAAGCTTTCTTT
>once|TRBJ1-1|TRBD1|TRBV29-1
CSANPGTARNTEAFF
TGCAGCGCCAATCCGGGGACAGCAAGAAACACTGAAGCTTTCTTT
>-|TRBJ2-3|-|TRBV4-1
CASSQDIRGGDTQYF
TGCGCCAGCAGCCAAGATATTAGGGGCGGAGATACGCAGTATTTT
>-|TRBJ2-3|TRBD2|TRBV7-6
CASSAVSGSTDTQYF
TGTGCCAGCAGCGCCGTTAGCGGGAGTACAGATACGCAGTATTTT
>-|TRBJ2-5|TRBD2|TRBV30
CAWSPGLAGFQETQYF
TGTGCCTGGAGTCCCGGACTAGCGGGGTTCCAAGAGACCCAGTACTTC
>-|TRBJ2-7|-|TRBV7-2
CASSLFGVNEQYF
TGTGCCAGCAGCTTATTCGGGGTCAACGAGCAGTACTTC
>-|TRBJ2-3|TRBD2|TRBV5-1
CASRFRGGDTQYF
TGCGCCAGCCGCTTCCGGGGAGGGGATACGCAGTATTTT
>few|TRBJ2-3|TRBD2|TRBV4-3
CASSQDAGGVSDTQYF
TGCGCCAGCAGCCAAGATGCGGGAGGGGTCTCAGATACGCAGTATTTT
>-|TRBJ2-1|-|TRBV30
CAWSVNLRARQFF
TGTGCCTGGAGTGTAAACTTGCGGGCTCGGCAGTTCTTC
>once|TRBJ2-7|TRBD1|TRBV25-1
CASSEVGTGAVYEQYF
TGTGCCAGCAGTGAAGTAGGGACAGGGGCCGTCTACGAGCAGTACTTC
>-|TRBJ2-1|TRBD2|TRBV6-6
CASSRPTGTSLNEQFF
TGTGCCAGCAGTCGACCTACCGGGACTAGCCTCAATGAGCAGTTCTTC
>few|TRBJ2-1|TRBD2|TRBV5-4
CASSSGGRGSNEQFF
TGTGCCAGCAGCTCCGGGGGGAGGGGCAGCAATGAGCAGTTCTTC
>-|TRBJ1-1|-|TRBV12-1
CASSFVARDRDTEAFF
TGTGCCAGCAGCTTTGTAGCCCGGGACAGGGACACTGAAGCTTTCTTT
>-|TRBJ1-2|-|TRBV19
CASSQNSGTLRYTF
TGTGCCAGTAGCCAAAACTCAGGGACTCTACGCTACACCTTC
>-|TRBJ2-3|-|TRBV7-2
CASSLLGTDTQYF
TGTGCCAGCAGCCTGCTAGGTACAGATACGCAGTATTTT
>-|TRBJ2-5|-|TRBV27
CASSLGRGSGEQYF
TGTGCCAGCAGTTTAGGGCGGGGTTCGGGTGAGCAGTACTTC
>-|TRBJ2-7|TRBD1|TRBV23-1
CASSVSGQGMGSYEQYF
TGCGCCAGCAGTGTCTCCGGACAGGGGATGGGCTCCTACGAGCAGTACTTC
>-|TRBJ1-2|TRBD1|TRBV23-1
CASSTQIQDRVYFGYTF
TGCGCCAGCTCGACCCAGATTCAGGACAGGGTATATTTTGGCTACACCTTC
>-|TRBJ2-5|TRBD2|TRBV4-2
CASSQGLAGPQETQYF
TGTGCCAGCAGCCAAGGGCTAGCGGGCCCCCAAGAGACCCAGTACTTC
>-|TRBJ2-2|TRBD1|TRBV4-2
CASSPFQPGQGHAELFF
TGTGCCAGCAGCCCATTCCAGCCGGGACAGGGTCATGCGGAGCTGTTTTTT
>-|TRBJ2-4|-|TRBV10-3
CAISDNSRAKNIQYF
TGTGCCATCAGTGACAACTCTAGAGCCAAAAACATTCAGTACTTC
>-|TRBJ2-7|TRBD1|TRBV19
CASSNPGQTYEQYF
TGTGCCAGTAGTAACCCGGGACAGACCTACGAGCAGTACTTC
>-|TRBJ2-7|TRBD1|TRBV11-2
CASRPGTGGYEQYF
TGTGCCAGCAGACCCGGGACAGGGGGGTACGAGCAGTACTTC
>-|TRBJ1-2|TRBD1|TRBV30
CAWSAGQGFGGYTF
TGTGCCTGGAGTGCGGGACAGGGATTTGGTGGCTACACCTTC
>-|TRBJ1-1|TRBD1|TRBV5-5
CASLRTGATEAFF
TGTGCCAGCTTACGGACAGGGGCGACTGAAGCTTTCTTT
>-|TRBJ1-1|-|TRBV29-1
CSVGSAFGTEAFF
TGCAGCGTTGGGTCCGCTTTCGGGACTGAAGCTTTCTTT
>-|TRBJ2-3|-|TRBV7-8
CASSLDTAGTDTQYF
TGTGCCAGCAGCTTAGATACAGCGGGCACAGATACGCAGTATTTT
>-|TRBJ2-1|TRBD2|TRBV19
CASSLSGEGYNEQFF
TGTGCCAGTAGTTTAAGCGGGGAGGGATACAATGAGCAGTTCTTC
>-|TRBJ1-1|TRBD1|TRBV19
CASRPLQGAYEAFF
TGTGCCAGTAGGCCCCTACAGGGGGCATATGAAGCTTTCTTT
>few|TRBJ1-1|TRBD1|TRBV11-1
CASSPHRGQNTEAFF
TGTGCCAGCAGCCCTCACAGGGGGCAGAACACTGAAGCTTTCTTT
>few|TRBJ2-7|-|TRBV18
CASSPPSSYEQYF
TGTGCCAGCTCACCACCCAGTTCCTACGAGCAGTACTTC
>-|TRBJ2-5|TRBD2|TRBV7-9
CASSSLAGIPTETQYF
TGTGCCAGCAGCTCTCTAGCGGGGATACCAACGGAGACCCAGTACTTC
>-|TRBJ2-1|-|TRBV11-2
CASSQAGNEQFF
TGTGCCAGCAGTCAGGCGGGCAATGAGCAGTTCTTC
>-|TRBJ2-5|TRBD2|TRBV6-5
CASSPGTSGKETQYF
TGTGCCAGCAGCCCTGGGACTAGCGGAAAAGAGACCCAGTACTTC
>-|TRBJ2-1|TRBD1|TRBV12-5
CASGYTVGQGASEQFF
TGTGCTAGTGGCTACACGGTGGGGCAGGGGGCCAGTGAGCAGTTCTTC
>-|TRBJ1-3|-|TRBV7-8
CASSPDGQFWGTIYF
TGTGCCAGCAGCCCCGATGGACAATTCTGGGGCACCATATATTTT
>once|TRBJ1-4|TRBD1|TRBV4-2
CASSQGTGITEKLFF
TGTGCCAGCAGCCAAGGGACAGGGATTACTGAAAAACTGTTTTTT
>-|TRBJ2-7|-|TRBV7-2
CASSLDVRGTYEQYF
TGTGCCAGCAGTCTAGATGTGCGCGGGACCTACGAGCAGTACTTC
>-|TRBJ1-2|-|TRBV2
CASSVVQSGYTF
TGTGCCAGCAGTGTTGTACAGTCTGGCTACACCTTC
>-|TRBJ2-1|TRBD1|TRBV13
CASSHRGSYNEQFF
TGTGCCAGCAGCCACAGGGGGTCCTACAATGAGCAGTTCTTC
>-|TRBJ2-5|TRBD1|TRBV5-1
CASRAGTGFQETQYF
TGCGCCAGCAGGGCCGGGACAGGGTTCCAAGAGACCCAGTACTTC